This TCR beta chain came from a study of technical replicates of blood from a handful of donors. This CDR3 has 15 amino acids. Looked up from germline, CDR1 is SGHRS and CDR2 is YFSETQ. Trimming cost V 0 bases and J 1 base, with 7 bases left between them. Using immunoSEQ multiplex PCR, the repertoire was profiled, and TCRdb retains in-frame clones only, with some absent. The data contain 75,000 to 90,000 clones, roughly 93% of them singletons. The sample consisted of T cells isolated from PBMCs. The J gene is TRBJ1-4, the V gene TRBV5-1, with D unclear. This receptor was taken from a human donor in good health. The CDR3 sequence is CASSLEGGTNEKLFF. The CDR3 DNA is TGCGCCAGCAGCTTGGAAGGCGGAACTAATGAAAAACTGTTTTTT.